This passage covers 10 T cell receptor beta chains from one sample sequenced in a study of neurological immune-mediated disorders. One entry per CDR3 protein results from TCRdb running MiXCR on the 5' RACE reads. The sample has 100,000 or so distinct CDR3 sequences, 3.5% seen once; the top ten hold roughly 6.4%. The specimen sequenced was PBMCs. These receptors were obtained from a young woman with multiple sclerosis.

This clonotype has at least ten counts. The rearrangement uses TRBV12-3 or TRBV12-4 and TRBJ2-2, with 7 bases lining up with TRBD2. J was trimmed by 4 bases and V by 6 bases; bases with no gene match: 5. The CDR3 is 14 residues long. CDR3 loop: CASREWGGTGELFF. CDR3 nucleotide sequence: TGTGCCAGCAGAGAGTGGGGGGGCACCGGGGAGCTGTTTTTT.

This clonotype was seen many times. The gene calls are TRBV29-1 and TRBJ1-1, with D possibly matching TRBD1 (5 bases). Trimming removed 6 bases from V and 4 bases from J, with 18 bases in between. Germline V CDR1 and CDR2: SQVTM, ANQGSEA. The CDR3 extends over 14 amino acids. CDR3 sequence: CSVRSGVKSTEAFF. The CDR3 region has the DNA TGCAGCGTCCGTTCGGGGGTAAAATCCACTGAAGCTTTCTTT.

This clonotype was picked up many times. The rearrangement joins TRBV20-1 to TRBJ1-3; no clear D gene. The V and J ends lost 7 bases and 0 bases respectively, with 16 bases between them. Germline CDR1 reads DFQATT; CDR2 reads SNEGSKA (reference sequence). The CDR3 consists of 15 residues. The CDR3 protein is CSVLRITTSGNTIYF. Written as DNA, the CDR3 is TGCAGTGTTTTAAGGATTACAACCTCTGGAAACACCATATATTTT.

Many counts were recorded for this clonotype. This rearrangement joins TRBV6-6 to TRBJ1-1, with 8 bases that match TRBD1. The CDR3 consists of 13 residues. Trimming removed 7 bases from V and 1 base from J; junction bases left unmatched: 2. Germline CDR1 and CDR2: MNHNY and SVGAGI (reference sequence). CDR3: CASIDRGNTEAFF. For the CDR3, the DNA is TGTGCCAGCATTGACAGGGGGAACACTGAAGCTTTCTTT.

The sample holds many counts of this clonotype. The chain joins TRBV30 to TRBJ2-1; TRBD2 agrees at 12 bases. V lost 5 bases to trimming and J lost 8 bases; unmatched junction nucleotides: 4. CDR3 length equals 13 residues. CDR1 is GTSNPN, CDR2 SVGIG, per germline (reference sequence). The CDR3 spells CAWSSGGGDEQFF. CDR3 bases: TGTGCCTGGTCTAGCGGGGGGGGGGATGAGCAGTTCTTC.

The V gene is TRBV5-1, the J gene TRBJ1-6; tentative D call: TRBD1 (5 bases). The germline V and J ends were trimmed by 4 bases and 8 bases, with 10 bases remaining between them. Germline CDR1 and CDR2: SGHRS and YFSETQ. This CDR3 contains 13 residues. The CDR3 nucleotides are TGCGCCAGCAGCCTGACAGAGGATTCACCCCTCCACTTT. This gives the protein CASSLTEDSPLHF.

J is TRBJ1-1 and V is TRBV7-2, with D hard to call. Germline assignment: CDR1 SGHTA and CDR2 FQGNSA. V dropped 1 base and J dropped 8 bases, with 8 bases sitting between them. The CDR3 totals 12 residues. Here the CDR3 reads CASSLGVGEAFF. The CDR3 DNA reads TGTGCCAGCAGCTTAGGGGTAGGAGAAGCTTTCTTT.

This clonotype was seen ten or more times. The chain links TRBV12-3 or TRBV12-4 to TRBJ1-2; unclear D gene. V lost 4 bases and J 4 bases, leaving 13 bases between the germline ends. CDR3 length: 14 residues. CDR3: CASSSLGSGYGYTF. In nucleotides, the CDR3 is TGTGCCAGCAGTTCCCTAGGGTCTGGCTATGGCTACACCTTC.

There are many counts of this clonotype. This chain uses TRBV28 with TRBJ2-5, with 9 bases identical to TRBD1. Trimming removed 7 bases from V and 2 bases from J; junction bases left unmatched: 2. The CDR3 runs to 13 residues. The germline gives CDR1 MDHEN, CDR2 SYDVKM. DNA of the CDR3: TGTGCCAGCACCGGGACAGGGCAAGAGACCCAGTACTTC. This gives the protein CASTGTGQETQYF.

This clonotype was seen at least ten times. This sequence joins TRBV29-1 and TRBJ2-1; 9 positions agree with TRBD2. V dropped 6 bases and J dropped 3; count of bases not matched to a gene: 6. Germline CDR1 SQVTM, CDR2 ANQGSEA. The CDR3 has 14 residues. The CDR3 DNA reads TGCAGCGTCCAGACTAGCGGCAACTACAATGAGCAGTTCTTC. Residues: CSVQTSGNYNEQFF.